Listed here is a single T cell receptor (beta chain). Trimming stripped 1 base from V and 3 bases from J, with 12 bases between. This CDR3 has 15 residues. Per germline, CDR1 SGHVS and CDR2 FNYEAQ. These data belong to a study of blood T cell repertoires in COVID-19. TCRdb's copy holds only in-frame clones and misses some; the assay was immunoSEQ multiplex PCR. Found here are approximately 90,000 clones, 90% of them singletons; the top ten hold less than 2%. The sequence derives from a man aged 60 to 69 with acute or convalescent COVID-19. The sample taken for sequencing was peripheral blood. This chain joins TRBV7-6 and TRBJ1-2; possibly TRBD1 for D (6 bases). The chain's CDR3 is CASSLVQGLDYGYTF. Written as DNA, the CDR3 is TGTGCCAGCAGCTTAGTCCAGGGGTTGGACTATGGCTACACCTTC.